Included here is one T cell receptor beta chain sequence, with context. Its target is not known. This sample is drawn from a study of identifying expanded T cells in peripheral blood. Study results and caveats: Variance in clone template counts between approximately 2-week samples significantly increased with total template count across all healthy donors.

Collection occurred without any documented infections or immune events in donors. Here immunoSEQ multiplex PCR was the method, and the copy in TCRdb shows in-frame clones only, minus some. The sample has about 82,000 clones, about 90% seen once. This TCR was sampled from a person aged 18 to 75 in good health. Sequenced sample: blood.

The CDR3 here is CASGPDGYYEQYF. The CDR3 nucleotides are TGTGCCAGCGGGCCCGACGGCTACTACGAGCAGTACTTC. This chain connects TRBV7-2 to TRBJ2-7; no reliable D call. The V and J ends lost 8 bases and 3 bases respectively, with 14 bases between them. The CDR3 runs to 13 residues. Germline loops: CDR1 SGHTA, CDR2 FQGNSA.